This TCR beta chain was identified during a study of blood T cell repertoires in COVID-19. Study-wide context: Specimens from acute and convalescent COVID-19 originated in the United States, Italy and Spain.

Per the study methods: Reference gene primer amplification gave nucleated cell count estimates. The assay was immunoSEQ multiplex PCR, and TCRdb's table has in-frame clones only and misses some. V and J calls and clone size come straight from that table; D and trimming were deduced from the DNA. In the table there are roughly 250,000 clones, approximately 90% of which are singletons. Enrolled through a virtual design, the participants were between roughly 18 and 90 years of age and came from approximately 25 US areas. Clinical histories supplied by participants themselves formed the basis of cohort assignment. This CDR3 spans 11 amino acids. From germline, CDR1 is SGHAT and CDR2 FQNNGV. V trimming: 4 bases; J trimming: 14 bases; junction bases outside the gene matches: 3.

The receptor was isolated from a woman aged 40 to 49 with acute COVID-19. This chain joins TRBV11-2 and TRBJ1-2, with 11 bases identical to TRBD1. Input material: PBMCs or T cells enriched from blood (not recorded which). The chain's CDR3 is CASSSGQGETF. The CDR3 DNA reads TGTGCCAGCAGCTCGGGACAGGGGGAGACCTTC.